This is a list of T cell receptor beta chains from one sample in a study of blood T cell repertoires in COVID-19. Using immunoSEQ multiplex PCR, the repertoire was profiled, and TCRdb retains in-frame clones only, with some absent. Of 100,000 to 130,000 clones listed, about 83% are singletons. The sequenced material came from peripheral blood. Every receptor here comes from a woman in her 70s with acute or convalescent COVID-19. Each CDR3 is given with its conserved first and last residue. Fields, in order: CDR3 length, J gene, D gene, V gene, clone size, CDR3 DNA, CDR3 protein. The D gene is left open where the match is weak. Size tells how often a clone was seen (once, few, many) or the class of an expanded clone, and some rows leave it out.

CDR3 length: 11
J gene: TRBJ2-4
D gene: NA
V gene: TRBV7-2
clone size: NA
CDR3 DNA: TGTGCCAGCAGCCGCGGCGGGATTCAGTACTTC
CDR3 protein: CASSRGGIQYF

CDR3 length: 14
J gene: TRBJ1-4
D gene: TRBD1
V gene: TRBV5-1
clone size: NA
CDR3 DNA: TGCGCCAGCAGCGGCACAGGGGGCGAAGAAAAACTGTTTTTT
CDR3 protein: CASSGTGGEEKLFF

CDR3 length: 11
J gene: TRBJ2-2
D gene: NA
V gene: TRBV7-9
clone size: NA
CDR3 DNA: TGTGCCACCCCTAACACCGGGGAGCTGTTTTTT
CDR3 protein: CATPNTGELFF

CDR3 length: 14
J gene: TRBJ2-1
D gene: TRBD1
V gene: TRBV2
clone size: NA
CDR3 DNA: TGTGCCAGTAGACAGGGCCCCTCCTACAATGAGCAGTTCTTC
CDR3 protein: CASRQGPSYNEQFF

CDR3 length: 14
J gene: TRBJ2-1
D gene: NA
V gene: TRBV3-1/TRBV3-2
clone size: NA
CDR3 DNA: TGTGCCAGCAGCCAACAAACTTCGGGACTGAAAACGCTCTTC
CDR3 protein: CASSQQTSGLKTLF

CDR3 length: 17
J gene: TRBJ1-2
D gene: TRBD1
V gene: TRBV4-1
clone size: NA
CDR3 DNA: TGCGCCAGCAGCCCCCCAGGGGGCGGTTTAAAGAGCTATGGCTACACCTTC
CDR3 protein: CASSPPGGGLKSYGYTF

CDR3 length: 16
J gene: TRBJ2-5
D gene: TRBD1
V gene: TRBV7-9
clone size: NA
CDR3 DNA: TGTGCCAGCAGCGGGGACCGGACAGGGGGCCGGGCGACCCAGTACTTC
CDR3 protein: CASSGDRTGGRATQYF

CDR3 length: 12
J gene: TRBJ1-5
D gene: TRBD1
V gene: TRBV25-1
clone size: NA
CDR3 DNA: TGTGCCAGTGGGACAGGGTATCAGCCCCAGCATTTT
CDR3 protein: CASGTGYQPQHF

CDR3 length: 13
J gene: TRBJ2-1
D gene: NA
V gene: TRBV28
clone size: once
CDR3 DNA: TGTGCCAGCAGCCGGGGTGATGACAATGAGCAGTTCTTC
CDR3 protein: CASSRGDDNEQFF

CDR3 length: 15
J gene: TRBJ1-5
D gene: NA
V gene: TRBV28
clone size: once
CDR3 DNA: TGTGCCAGCACCCCGACAGGCTATAGCAATCAGCCCCAGCATTTT
CDR3 protein: CASTPTGYSNQPQHF

CDR3 length: 14
J gene: TRBJ2-1
D gene: NA
V gene: TRBV9
clone size: NA
CDR3 DNA: TGTGCCAGCAGCGTAGCCTTTTGGGGAGCTGAGCAGTTCTTC
CDR3 protein: CASSVAFWGAEQFF

CDR3 length: 14
J gene: TRBJ1-1
D gene: NA
V gene: TRBV11-2
clone size: NA
CDR3 DNA: TGTGCCAGCAGCTTAATTACAGGGAACACTGAAGCTTTCTTT
CDR3 protein: CASSLITGNTEAFF

CDR3 length: 14
J gene: TRBJ2-3
D gene: NA
V gene: TRBV6-5
clone size: NA
CDR3 DNA: TGTGCCAGCAGGGGGAGCTTAAGCACAGATACGCAGTATTTT
CDR3 protein: CASRGSLSTDTQYF

CDR3 length: 15
J gene: TRBJ2-3
D gene: NA
V gene: TRBV18
clone size: NA
CDR3 DNA: TGTGCCAGCTCGCCGTTCGATCTAAGCACAGATACGCAGTATTTT
CDR3 protein: CASSPFDLSTDTQYF

CDR3 length: 15
J gene: TRBJ1-3
D gene: NA
V gene: TRBV5-6
clone size: NA
CDR3 DNA: TGTGCCAGCAGACTTACAGGGAGCTCTGGAAACACCATATATTTT
CDR3 protein: CASRLTGSSGNTIYF

CDR3 length: 14
J gene: TRBJ1-2
D gene: TRBD1
V gene: TRBV11-2
clone size: NA
CDR3 DNA: TGTGCCAGCAGCTTAGGGGACAGAGCTTATGGCTACACCTTC
CDR3 protein: CASSLGDRAYGYTF

CDR3 length: 15
J gene: TRBJ1-2
D gene: TRBD1
V gene: TRBV2
clone size: NA
CDR3 DNA: TGTGCCAGCAGGGGACAGGGGGCGAACACCTATGGCTACACCTTC
CDR3 protein: CASRGQGANTYGYTF

CDR3 length: 13
J gene: TRBJ2-7
D gene: NA
V gene: TRBV7-3
clone size: NA
CDR3 DNA: TGTGCCAGCAGCAAAGGGCAGGGCTACGAGCAGTACTTC
CDR3 protein: CASSKGQGYEQYF

CDR3 length: 18
J gene: TRBJ2-7
D gene: TRBD2
V gene: TRBV19
clone size: NA
CDR3 DNA: TGTGCCAGTAGTATAAGACTAGCGGGAGCCTCGACCTCCTACGAGCAGTACTTC
CDR3 protein: CASSIRLAGASTSYEQYF

CDR3 length: 11
J gene: TRBJ1-1
D gene: NA
V gene: TRBV6-5
clone size: NA
CDR3 DNA: TGTGCCAGCAGCCGGAACACTGAAGCTTTCTTT
CDR3 protein: CASSRNTEAFF

CDR3 length: 14
J gene: TRBJ1-2
D gene: NA
V gene: TRBV7-2
clone size: NA
CDR3 DNA: TGTGCCAGCACAATCACTGTGGGCGTCTATGGCTACACCTTC
CDR3 protein: CASTITVGVYGYTF

CDR3 length: 15
J gene: TRBJ1-3
D gene: NA
V gene: TRBV5-1
clone size: few
CDR3 DNA: TGCGCCAGCAGCTTGGCCGCCAGCTCTGGAAACACCATATATTTT
CDR3 protein: CASSLAASSGNTIYF

CDR3 length: 14
J gene: TRBJ2-5
D gene: NA
V gene: TRBV7-8
clone size: NA
CDR3 DNA: TGTGCCAGCAGCCCCCCGGGGATGGAAGAGACCCAGTACTTC
CDR3 protein: CASSPPGMEETQYF

CDR3 length: 15
J gene: TRBJ2-1
D gene: NA
V gene: TRBV30
clone size: NA
CDR3 DNA: TGTGCCGGCCAGTCCGGGATCTTAACTGACAATGAGCAGTTCTTC
CDR3 protein: CAGQSGILTDNEQFF

CDR3 length: 17
J gene: TRBJ2-3
D gene: TRBD2
V gene: TRBV11-2
clone size: NA
CDR3 DNA: TGTGCCAGCAGCTTAGCAACTAGCGGGGGGCCCACAGATACGCAGTATTTT
CDR3 protein: CASSLATSGGPTDTQYF

CDR3 length: 12
J gene: TRBJ1-1
D gene: NA
V gene: TRBV5-6
clone size: NA
CDR3 DNA: TGTGCCAGCAGCTTAAGGAGCACTGAAGCTTTCTTT
CDR3 protein: CASSLRSTEAFF

CDR3 length: 15
J gene: TRBJ1-1
D gene: NA
V gene: TRBV11-3
clone size: few
CDR3 DNA: TGTGCCAGCAGCAAGGACAGTTTCATGAACACTGAAGCTTTCTTT
CDR3 protein: CASSKDSFMNTEAFF

CDR3 length: 16
J gene: TRBJ1-6
D gene: NA
V gene: TRBV3-1/TRBV3-2
clone size: NA
CDR3 DNA: TGTGCCAGCAGCCAAGCTTGGAGCTCCTATAATTCACCCCTCCACTTT
CDR3 protein: CASSQAWSSYNSPLHF

CDR3 length: 13
J gene: TRBJ1-2
D gene: TRBD1
V gene: TRBV18
clone size: NA
CDR3 DNA: TGTGCCAGCTCACTACAGGGGAACAATGGCTACACCTTC
CDR3 protein: CASSLQGNNGYTF

CDR3 length: 16
J gene: TRBJ2-6
D gene: NA
V gene: TRBV11-2
clone size: NA
CDR3 DNA: TGTGCCAGCAGCCCCCGCCGGGGGAAGGGGGCCAACGTCCTGACTTTC
CDR3 protein: CASSPRRGKGANVLTF

CDR3 length: 15
J gene: TRBJ2-3
D gene: TRBD1
V gene: TRBV28
clone size: NA
CDR3 DNA: TGTGCCAGCAGTAACAGGGGCCCCCGGACAGATACGCAGTATTTT
CDR3 protein: CASSNRGPRTDTQYF

CDR3 length: 15
J gene: TRBJ1-4
D gene: NA
V gene: TRBV9
clone size: NA
CDR3 DNA: TGTGCCAGCAGCACTGTGGGGGGGATTAATGAAAAACTGTTTTTT
CDR3 protein: CASSTVGGINEKLFF

CDR3 length: 10
J gene: TRBJ1-1
D gene: NA
V gene: TRBV6-5
clone size: NA
CDR3 DNA: TGTGCCAGCGCAGGGGATGAAGCTTTCTTT
CDR3 protein: CASAGDEAFF

CDR3 length: 17
J gene: TRBJ2-1
D gene: NA
V gene: TRBV19
clone size: NA
CDR3 DNA: TGTGCCAGTAGTATCTTCCCCATTGGCCGCTCCTACAATGAGCAGTTCTTC
CDR3 protein: CASSIFPIGRSYNEQFF

CDR3 length: 17
J gene: TRBJ2-4
D gene: NA
V gene: TRBV7-9
clone size: NA
CDR3 DNA: TGTGCCAGCAGCGCATCTCAACAGGGACCAGGCAAAAACATTCAGTACTTC
CDR3 protein: CASSASQQGPGKNIQYF

CDR3 length: 16
J gene: TRBJ2-1
D gene: TRBD2
V gene: TRBV30
clone size: NA
CDR3 DNA: TGTGCCTGGAGTACCGCGCTAGCGGAAGCATACAATGAGCAGTTCTTC
CDR3 protein: CAWSTALAEAYNEQFF

CDR3 length: 12
J gene: TRBJ1-1
D gene: NA
V gene: TRBV27
clone size: NA
CDR3 DNA: TGTGCCAGCAGTCTAAGGGGCACTGAAGCTTTCTTT
CDR3 protein: CASSLRGTEAFF

CDR3 length: 19
J gene: TRBJ1-5
D gene: NA
V gene: TRBV6-2/TRBV6-3
clone size: NA
CDR3 DNA: TGTGCCAGCAGTTATACAATTTGGGAGGCCGCCTTAAGCAATCAGCCCCAGCATTTT
CDR3 protein: CASSYTIWEAALSNQPQHF

CDR3 length: 16
J gene: TRBJ1-1
D gene: NA
V gene: TRBV4-1
clone size: NA
CDR3 DNA: TGCGCCAGCAGCCAGGATCCAACGAACCGGGACACTGAAGCTTTCTTT
CDR3 protein: CASSQDPTNRDTEAFF

CDR3 length: 19
J gene: TRBJ1-5
D gene: TRBD1
V gene: TRBV6-2/TRBV6-3
clone size: NA
CDR3 DNA: TGTGCCAGCAGTTACTCCGGGCAGGGGGCCCCGTATAGCAATCAGCCCCAGCATTTT
CDR3 protein: CASSYSGQGAPYSNQPQHF

CDR3 length: 16
J gene: TRBJ2-2
D gene: TRBD1
V gene: TRBV11-3
clone size: NA
CDR3 DNA: TGTGCCAGCAGCTCCTCCGGGACAGCGAACACCGGGGAGCTGTTTTTT
CDR3 protein: CASSSSGTANTGELFF

CDR3 length: 16
J gene: TRBJ1-6
D gene: NA
V gene: TRBV4-2
clone size: NA
CDR3 DNA: TGTGCCAGCAGCCAAGTAAAGCAATTGTATAATTCACCCCTCCACTTT
CDR3 protein: CASSQVKQLYNSPLHF

CDR3 length: 14
J gene: TRBJ2-2
D gene: TRBD1
V gene: TRBV5-1
clone size: NA
CDR3 DNA: TGCGCCAGCAGCAAAGGACAGGGAGAAGAGGAGCTGTTTTTT
CDR3 protein: CASSKGQGEEELFF

CDR3 length: 14
J gene: TRBJ1-2
D gene: NA
V gene: TRBV3-1/TRBV3-2
clone size: few
CDR3 DNA: TGTGCCAGCAGCCAGGGCGGAGCAGGGCATGGCTACACCTTC
CDR3 protein: CASSQGGAGHGYTF

CDR3 length: 12
J gene: TRBJ2-2
D gene: NA
V gene: TRBV7-9
clone size: NA
CDR3 DNA: TGTGCCAGCAGCTTCGAGGCCGGGGAGCTGTTTTTT
CDR3 protein: CASSFEAGELFF

CDR3 length: 16
J gene: TRBJ1-5
D gene: TRBD1
V gene: TRBV19
clone size: NA
CDR3 DNA: TGTGCCAGTAGTAAGCAGGGACAGGGTTTCCCTCAGCCCCAGCATTTT
CDR3 protein: CASSKQGQGFPQPQHF

CDR3 length: 13
J gene: TRBJ1-2
D gene: NA
V gene: TRBV28
clone size: NA
CDR3 DNA: TGTGCCAGCAGTTTAGGGAACAGGGTTGGCTACACCTTC
CDR3 protein: CASSLGNRVGYTF